These 15 T cell receptor beta chains were sequenced from one sample in a study of shared clonotypes between healthy human individuals. Clones were sequenced by immunoSEQ multiplex PCR, and TCRdb holds only the in-frame ones, with some missing. Among over 1.5 million clones, 95% to 99% were seen once, and the ten largest hold 0.4% to 0.55%. Source material: naive CD4+ T cells sorted from blood. Specified subset: CD45RA+ positively selected. The source of these receptors is a young man in good health.

The chain recombines TRBV7-9 with TRBJ1-5, with D uncertain. V shed 6 bases and J shed 9 bases, with 15 bases lying between them. The germline V gene has CDR1 SEHNR and CDR2 FQNEAQ (reference sequence). This CDR3 has 13 amino acids. The CDR3 here is CASSYDRDRPQHF. CDR3 coding DNA: TGTGCCAGCAGTTACGACCGGGATCGGCCCCAGCATTTT. The full variable domain, completed using reference TRBV7-9 and TRBJ1-5, is DTGVSQNPRHKITKRGQNVTFRCDPISEHNRLYWYRQTLGQGPEFLTYFQNEAQLEKSRLLSDRFSAERPKGSFSTLEIQRTEQGDSAMYLCASSYDRDRPQHFGDGTRLSIL.

The rearrangement uses TRBV9 and TRBJ2-2, with D possibly TRBD2 on 6 matching bases. The V end was cut by 0 bases, the J end by 6 bases, with 15 bases between. Germline V CDR1 and CDR2: SGDLS, YYNGEE. This CDR3 contains 16 residues. This CDR3 reads CASSVAMRLDSGELFF. In DNA form, the CDR3 reads TGTGCCAGCAGCGTAGCTATGAGACTAGACTCCGGGGAGCTGTTTTTT.

Turning to this clone: Other DNA sequences in this specimen translate into the identical CDR3. The V call is TRBV5-1, the J call TRBJ1-1; maybe TRBD1 (5 bases). Trimming left V 2 bases short and J 1 base short, with 6 bases between. Per the germline V gene, CDR1 is SGHRS and CDR2 is YFSETQ. CDR3 size: 13 residues. This CDR3 is CASSFGQNTEAFF. DNA for the CDR3: TGCGCCAGCAGCTTTGGACAGAACACTGAAGCTTTCTTT. The full variable domain, with the rest looked up from reference TRBV5-1 and TRBJ1-1, is KAGVTQTPRYLIKTRGQQVTLSCSPISGHRSVSWYQQTPGQGLQFLFEYFSETQRNKGNFPGRFSGRQFSNSRSEMNVSTLELGDSALYLCASSFGQNTEAFFGQGTRLTVV.

The CDR3 DNA sequence: TGCGCCAGCAGAACCGGGACAGGGGGCTACGAGCAGTACTTC. Translating it yields CASRTGTGGYEQYF. V usage is TRBV5-1 and J usage is TRBJ2-7; 11 bases fit TRBD1. The CDR3 consists of 14 residues. The J segment lost 3 bases and the V segment lost 5 bases, leaving 4 bases of the junction unmatched. Germline V CDR1 and CDR2: SGHRS, YFSETQ. The variable domain in full, completed from reference TRBV5-1 and TRBJ2-7, reads KAGVTQTPRYLIKTRGQQVTLSCSPISGHRSVSWYQQTPGQGLQFLFEYFSETQRNKGNFPGRFSGRQFSNSRSEMNVSTLELGDSALYLCASRTGTGGYEQYFGPGTRLTVT.

The gene calls are TRBV10-3 and TRBJ2-7; the D gene is possibly TRBD1 (6 bases). The CDR3 runs 13 residues. In germline, CDR1 is ENHRY, CDR2 SYGVKD. Trimming removed 3 bases from V and 1 base from J, with 7 bases in between. Here the CDR3 reads CAISDDRSYEQYF. The DNA of the CDR3 is TGTGCCATCAGTGACGACAGGTCCTACGAGCAGTACTTC.

The chain couples TRBV11-2 to TRBJ2-3; the D gene is possibly TRBD2 (7 bases). Germline loops: CDR1 SGHAT, CDR2 FQNNGV. The length of the CDR3 is 17 residues. Deletions cut 1 base from V and 13 bases from J, with 27 bases between. In DNA, the CDR3 is TGTGCCAGCAGCTTAGCTTTTGCCACTCCGGGGGGACATGGAAAGTATTTT. Encoded protein: CASSLAFATPGGHGKYF.

This chain uses TRBV7-2 with TRBJ1-1; no clear D. The germline CDR1 and CDR2 sequences are SGHTA and FQGNSA. Trimming stripped 7 bases from V and 6 bases from J, with 15 bases between. The CDR3 length is 13 residues. For the CDR3, the DNA is TGTGCCAGCACGAAGGAGCGCCGTTCTGAAGCTTTCTTT. Protein: CASTKERRSEAFF.

This sequence joins TRBV19 and TRBJ2-7; weak D call: TRBD1 (6 bases). The germline V gene has CDR1 LNHDA and CDR2 SQIVND (reference sequence). The CDR3 sequence is 14 residues long. V was clipped by 1 base and J by 3 bases, with 10 bases between them. This CDR3 is CASSIAGQLYEQYF. DNA of the CDR3: TGTGCCAGTAGTATAGCAGGACAGCTCTACGAGCAGTACTTC.

This rearrangement joins TRBV18 to TRBJ2-3; D unclear. V was shortened by 3 bases and J by 0 bases, with 22 bases between the two germline ends. Per germline, CDR1 KGHSH and CDR2 LQKENI. The CDR3 runs to 19 residues. As DNA, the CDR3 is TGTGCCAGCTCACCCCAAGTCATGGGGATCCACTCTAGCACAGATACGCAGTATTTT. Translating it yields CASSPQVMGIHSSTDTQYF. Based on the CDR3 plus reference TRBV18 and TRBJ2-3, the full variable domain is NAGVMQNPRHLVRRRGQEARLRCSPMKGHSHVYWYRQLPEEGLKFMVYLQKENIIDESGMPKERFSAEFPKEGPSILRIQQVVRGDSAAYFCASSPQVMGIHSSTDTQYFGPGTRLTVL.

The J gene is TRBJ2-5, the V gene TRBV14, with D perhaps assigned TRBD1 or TRBD2 (5 bases each). The V gene lost 3 bases and the J gene lost 11 bases, with 10 bases spanning the gap. Looked up from germline, CDR1 is SGHDN and CDR2 is FVKESK. The CDR3 length is 11 residues. CDR3 sequence reads: CASSQTGTQYF. DNA of the CDR3: TGTGCCAGCAGCCAGACCGGGACGCAGTACTTC.

The rearrangement joins TRBV18 to TRBJ1-3; 7 positions match TRBD1. This CDR3 is built from 13 residues. Germline CDR1 is KGHSH and CDR2 is LQKENI. V shed 2 bases and J 7 bases; nucleotides not matched to a gene: 2. DNA for the CDR3: TGTGCCAGCTCACCAGACAGGGTTAACACCATATATTTT. This gives the protein CASSPDRVNTIYF.

The count of this clone is one. This specimen includes other DNA sequences encoding the same CDR3. This rearrangement joins TRBV27 to TRBJ2-1; D might be TRBD2 (6 bases). Germline CDR1 is MNHEY and CDR2 is SMNVEV (reference sequence). Trimming removed 2 bases from V and 0 bases from J, with 8 bases in between. The CDR3 totals 15 residues. The CDR3 DNA reads as TGTGCCAGCAGTTTAGGGACTCCCTCCTACAATGAGCAGTTCTTC. Encoded protein: CASSLGTPSYNEQFF.

The rearrangement uses TRBV27 and TRBJ2-7, with 9 bases lining up with TRBD2. Germline CDR1 MNHEY, CDR2 SMNVEV (reference sequence). The V gene end was trimmed by 6 bases and the J gene end by 3 bases; junction bases not matched to a gene: 3. CDR3 size: 13 residues. For the CDR3, the DNA is TGTGCCAGCAGGATGACTAGCGGCTACGAGCAGTACTTC. It translates to CASRMTSGYEQYF.

This chain uses TRBV2 with TRBJ1-5, with D maybe TRBD1 (6 bases). Deletions cut 7 bases from V and 0 bases from J, with 19 bases between. Germline values: CDR1 SNHLY, CDR2 FYNNEI. The CDR3 totals 17 residues. CDR3: CASTVDPTGHSNQPQHF. As DNA, the CDR3 is TGTGCCAGCACCGTGGATCCCACAGGGCATAGCAATCAGCCCCAGCATTTT. The whole variable domain, filled in from reference TRBV2 and TRBJ1-5, reads EPEVTQTPSHQVTQMGQEVILRCVPISNHLYFYWYRQILGQKVEFLVSFYNNEISEKSEIFDDQFSVERPDGSNFTLKIRSTKLEDSAMYFCASTVDPTGHSNQPQHFGDGTRLSIL.

The V and J genes are TRBV5-4 and TRBJ1-2; D may be TRBD1 (5 bases). Trimming stripped 4 bases from V and 6 bases from J, with 10 bases between. CDR3 length: 12 amino acids. Germline CDR1 and CDR2: SGHNT and YYREEE (reference sequence). CDR3 nucleotide sequence: TGTGCCAGCAGCGTGGAGGGGAATGGCTACACCTTC. Translated: CASSVEGNGYTF. Variable domain in full (rest from reference TRBV5-4 and TRBJ1-2): ETGVTQSPTHLIKTRGQQVTLRCSSQSGHNTVSWYQQALGQGPQFIFQYYREEENGRGNFPPRFSGLQFPNYSSELNVNALELDDSALYLCASSVEGNGYTFGSGTRLTVV.